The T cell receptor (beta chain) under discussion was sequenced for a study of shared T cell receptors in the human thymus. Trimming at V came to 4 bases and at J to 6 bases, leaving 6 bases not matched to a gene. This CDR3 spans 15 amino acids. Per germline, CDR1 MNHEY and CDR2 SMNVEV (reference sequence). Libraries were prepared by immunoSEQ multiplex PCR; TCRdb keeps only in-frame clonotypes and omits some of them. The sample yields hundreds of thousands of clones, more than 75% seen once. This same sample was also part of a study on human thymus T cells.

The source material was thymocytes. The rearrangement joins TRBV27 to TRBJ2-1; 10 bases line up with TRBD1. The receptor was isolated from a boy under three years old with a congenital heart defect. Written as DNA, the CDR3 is TGTGCCAGCAGTTCCGGGACAGGGGTTGGCAATGAGCAGTTCTTC. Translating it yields CASSSGTGVGNEQFF.